The clone carrying this TCR beta chain is a singleton in its sample. Mouse gene names apply. The read finishes 1 residue shy of the CDR3 end, and the germline J gene is used to complete it. The sample originates from a study of tissue T cells after allogeneic stem cell transplantation. Germline assignment: CDR1 SGHND and CDR2 FRSKSL. Trimming cost V 1 base and J 4 bases; bases outside gene matches: 3. This CDR3 has 15 amino acids. The assay was immunoSEQ multiplex PCR, and TCRdb's table has in-frame clones only and misses some. Among 7,500 or so clones listed, 40% to 60% were seen once. Described time point: mouse harvest day 7 after allogeneic transplant. Each mouse received 10^7 T-cell-depleted marrow cells plus 10^6 splenic CD5+ T cells by tail vein.

The receptor's source is a female BALB/c mouse given C57BL/6 T cells with graft-versus-host disease after an allogeneic hematopoietic cell transplant. The chain carries TRBV15 and TRBJ2-1, with 8 bases fitting TRBD2. The sequenced material came from lymph node tissue. The covered CDR3 bases are TGTGCCAGCAGTTTAGGGGGGGGGCGGTATGCTGAGCAGTTC. Translating gives CASSLGGGRYAEQF. The CDR3 in its entirety is CASSLGGGRYAEQFF.